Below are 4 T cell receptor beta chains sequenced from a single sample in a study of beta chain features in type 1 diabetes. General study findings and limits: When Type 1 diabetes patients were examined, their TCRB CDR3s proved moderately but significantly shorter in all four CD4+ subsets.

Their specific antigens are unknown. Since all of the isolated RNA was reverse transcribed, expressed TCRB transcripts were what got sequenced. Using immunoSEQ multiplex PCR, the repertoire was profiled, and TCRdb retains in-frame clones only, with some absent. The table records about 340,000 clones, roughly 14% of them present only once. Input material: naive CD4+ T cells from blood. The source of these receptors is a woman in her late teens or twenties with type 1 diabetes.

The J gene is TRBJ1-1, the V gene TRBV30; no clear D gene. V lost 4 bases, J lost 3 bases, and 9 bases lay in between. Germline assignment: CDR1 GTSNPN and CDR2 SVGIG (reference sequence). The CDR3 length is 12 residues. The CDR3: CAWNAGYTEAFF. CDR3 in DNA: TGTGCCTGGAACGCGGGATACACTGAAGCTTTCTTT.

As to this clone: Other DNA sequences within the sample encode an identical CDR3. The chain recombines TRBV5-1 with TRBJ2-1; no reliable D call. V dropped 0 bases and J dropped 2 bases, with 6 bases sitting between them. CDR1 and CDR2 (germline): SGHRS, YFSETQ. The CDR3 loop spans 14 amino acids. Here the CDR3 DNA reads TGCGCCAGCAGCTTGGGACTGACCTACAATGAGCAGTTCTTC. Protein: CASSLGLTYNEQFF.

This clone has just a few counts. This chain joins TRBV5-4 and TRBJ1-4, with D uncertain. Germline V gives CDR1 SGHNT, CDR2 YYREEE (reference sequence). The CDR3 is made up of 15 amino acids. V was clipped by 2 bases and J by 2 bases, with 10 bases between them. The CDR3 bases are TGTGCCAGCAGCTTACCCGGAGCTACTAATGAAAAACTGTTTTTT. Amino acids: CASSLPGATNEKLFF.

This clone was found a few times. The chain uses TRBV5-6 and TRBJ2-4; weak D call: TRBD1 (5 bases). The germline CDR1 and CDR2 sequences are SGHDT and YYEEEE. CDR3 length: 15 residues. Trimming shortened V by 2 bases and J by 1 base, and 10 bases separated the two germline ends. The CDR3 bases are TGTGCCAGCAGCTTCCAGGGTGTCGCCAAAAACATTCAGTACTTC. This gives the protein CASSFQGVAKNIQYF. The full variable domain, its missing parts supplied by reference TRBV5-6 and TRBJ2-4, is DAGVTQSPTHLIKTRGQQVTLRCSPKSGHDTVSWYQQALGQGPQFIFQYYEEEERQRGNFPDRFSGHQFPNYSSELNVNALLLGDSALYLCASSFQGVAKNIQYFGAGTRLSVL.